Sequencing of this T cell receptor (beta chain) was carried out in a study of shared clonotypes between healthy human individuals. This clone is a singleton in its sample. This specimen includes other DNA sequences encoding the same CDR3. Sequencing was performed with immunoSEQ multiplex PCR; in TCRdb, only in-frame clones are kept and a portion is missing. The sample lists some 630,000 clones; 72% were seen once. Per germline, CDR1 SQVTM and CDR2 ANQGSEA. The CDR3 is 12 amino acids. Trimming left V 6 bases short and J 0 bases short, with 9 bases between. The chain links TRBV29-1 to TRBJ2-7; D possibly corresponds to TRBD2 (5 bases). The sample taken for sequencing was memory CD4+ T cells sorted from blood. Subset of the sample: CD45RA-negative fraction. The TCR originated in a woman in her twenties or thirties in good health. The DNA for the CDR3 is TGCAGCGTGATCCGGGACTCCTACGAGCAGTACTTC. It yields the protein CSVIRDSYEQYF.